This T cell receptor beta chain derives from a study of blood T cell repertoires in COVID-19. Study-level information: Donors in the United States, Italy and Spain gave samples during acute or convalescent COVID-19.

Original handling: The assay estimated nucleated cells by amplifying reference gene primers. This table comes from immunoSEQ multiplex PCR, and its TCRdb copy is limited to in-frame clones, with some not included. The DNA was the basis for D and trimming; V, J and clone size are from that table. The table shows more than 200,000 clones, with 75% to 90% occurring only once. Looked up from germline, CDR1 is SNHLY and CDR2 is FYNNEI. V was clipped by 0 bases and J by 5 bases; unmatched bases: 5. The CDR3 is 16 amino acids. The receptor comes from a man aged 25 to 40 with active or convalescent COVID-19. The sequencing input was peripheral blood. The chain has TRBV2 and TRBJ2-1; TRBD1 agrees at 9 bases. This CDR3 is CASSEAAGQGDNEQFF. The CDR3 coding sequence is TGTGCCAGCAGTGAAGCCGCGGGACAGGGAGACAATGAGCAGTTCTTC.